One sample yielded the 9 T cell receptor beta chains listed below, sequenced in a study of brain T cells in children with intractable seizures. Repertoires were generated with immunoSEQ multiplex PCR, while TCRdb's copy carries only in-frame clones and drops some. The table has tens of thousands of clones, 94% seen once; the top ten hold 5% to 7%. The sequences come from peripheral blood, collected at surgery. All receptors derive from a boy between 10 and 17 years old with focal cortical dysplasia and intractable seizures.

V usage is TRBV27 and J usage is TRBJ2-1, with 13 bases that match TRBD2. The CDR3 contains 18 residues. The V and J ends lost 4 bases and 4 bases, in that order; junction bases with no gene match: 10. Germline assignment: CDR1 MNHEY and CDR2 SMNVEV (reference sequence). In DNA, the CDR3 is TGTGCCAGCAGTTCCCTCGGACTAGCGGGGGTCGAATACAATGAGCAGTTCTTC. Its translation is CASSSLGLAGVEYNEQFF.

The V gene is TRBV13, the J gene TRBJ1-1, with TRBD1 identical over 12 bases. CDR3 size: 18 residues. Per the germline V gene, CDR1 is PRHDT and CDR2 is FYEKMQ (reference sequence). V was clipped by 1 base and J by 4 bases; unmatched bases: 10. CDR3 sequence reads: CASSLAGQGAFSVTEAFF. Here the CDR3 DNA reads TGTGCCAGCAGCTTAGCGGGACAGGGGGCTTTTTCGGTCACTGAAGCTTTCTTT.

As for this clone: A read error may account for a junction end that differs from germline. This chain joins TRBV5-1 and TRBJ2-2, with TRBD1 matching 7 bases. In germline, CDR1 is SGHRS, CDR2 YFSETQ. The CDR3 has 18 residues. The CDR3 DNA follows: TGCGCCAGCAGCTTGTTTAGGACGACAGGGTCCAACATCGGGGAGCTGTTTTTT. Amino acid sequence: CASSLFRTTGSNIGELFF.

The chain couples TRBV4-2 to TRBJ2-4; D is unresolved. Trimming took off 0 bases at V and 0 bases at J, with 21 bases between the two ends. In germline, CDR1 is LGHNA, CDR2 YNFKEQ. This CDR3 has 20 residues. CDR3 loop: CASSQDIVMSVVLAKNIQYF. The CDR3 DNA is TGTGCCAGCAGCCAAGATATCGTCATGTCGGTCGTCCTAGCCAAAAACATTCAGTACTTC.

The chain has TRBV5-1 and TRBJ1-1; 7 bases agree with TRBD1. The CDR3 is 15 residues long. V gave up 4 bases and J gave up 4 bases; unmatched junction bases: 10. Germline-derived CDR1 and CDR2 are SGHRS and YFSETQ. CDR3 loop: CASSPLTGDSTEAFF. The DNA of the CDR3 is TGCGCCAGCAGCCCCCTAACAGGGGACAGCACTGAAGCTTTCTTT.

The gene calls are TRBV27 and TRBJ1-5; weak D call: TRBD1 (6 bases). The CDR3 runs 15 residues. Trimming took 6 bases from V and 1 from J, leaving 13 bases between them. Per germline, CDR1 MNHEY and CDR2 SMNVEV (reference sequence). This CDR3 is CASRGTRLSNQPQHF. In DNA form, the CDR3 reads TGTGCCAGCAGAGGGACACGGCTGAGCAATCAGCCCCAGCATTTT.

The CDR3 DNA follows: TGTGCCAGCAGTGAAGCAGGGGGGGGTTCGGATGAAGCTTTCTTT. This encodes CASSEAGGGSDEAFF. The V and J genes are TRBV6-1 and TRBJ1-1; possible D gene TRBD1, 6 bases. The V end was cut by 0 bases, the J end by 7 bases, with 15 bases between. Germline-derived CDR1 and CDR2 are MNHNS and SASEGT. The CDR3 consists of 15 residues.

This sequence joins TRBV18 and TRBJ1-1; a weak D match, TRBD1 (6 bases). The CDR3 sequence is 15 residues long. V lost 0 bases, J lost 4 bases, and 12 bases lay in between. Germline V gene data show CDR1 as KGHSH and CDR2 as LQKENI. CDR3 bases: TGTGCCAGCTCACCACCGTCAGGGGTGGGCACTGAAGCTTTCTTT. Encoded protein: CASSPPSGVGTEAFF.

The CDR3 is CAVRHLAAYSLNTEAFF. DNA for the CDR3: TGTGCAGTACGACACCTCGCGGCCTACTCCCTGAACACTGAAGCTTTCTTT. V is TRBV7-9 and J is TRBJ1-1; D not resolved. The length of the CDR3 is 17 residues. Per the germline V gene, CDR1 is SEHNR and CDR2 is FQNEAQ (reference sequence).